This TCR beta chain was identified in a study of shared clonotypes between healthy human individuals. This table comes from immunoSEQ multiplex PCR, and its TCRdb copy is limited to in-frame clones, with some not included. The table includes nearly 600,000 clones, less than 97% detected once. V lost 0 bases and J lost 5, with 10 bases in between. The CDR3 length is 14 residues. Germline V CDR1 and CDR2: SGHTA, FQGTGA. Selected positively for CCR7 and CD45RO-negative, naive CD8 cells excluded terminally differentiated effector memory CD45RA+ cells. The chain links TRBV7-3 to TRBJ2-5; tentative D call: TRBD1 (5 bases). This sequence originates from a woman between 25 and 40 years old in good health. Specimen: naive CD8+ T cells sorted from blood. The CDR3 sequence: CASSLTHRIETQYF. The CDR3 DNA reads TGTGCCAGCAGCTTAACACACAGGATCGAGACCCAGTACTTC.